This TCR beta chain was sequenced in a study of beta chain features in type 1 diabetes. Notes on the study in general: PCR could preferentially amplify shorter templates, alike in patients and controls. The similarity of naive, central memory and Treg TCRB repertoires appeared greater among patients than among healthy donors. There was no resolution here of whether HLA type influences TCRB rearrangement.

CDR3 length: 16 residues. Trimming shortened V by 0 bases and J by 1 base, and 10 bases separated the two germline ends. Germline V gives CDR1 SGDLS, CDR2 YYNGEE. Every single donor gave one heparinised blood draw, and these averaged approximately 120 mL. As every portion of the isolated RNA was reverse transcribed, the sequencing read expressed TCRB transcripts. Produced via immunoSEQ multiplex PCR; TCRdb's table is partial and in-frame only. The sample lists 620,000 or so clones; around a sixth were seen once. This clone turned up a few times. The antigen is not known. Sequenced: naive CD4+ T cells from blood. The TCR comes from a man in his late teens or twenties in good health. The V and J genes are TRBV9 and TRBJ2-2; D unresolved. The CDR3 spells CASSVGTQRNTGELFF. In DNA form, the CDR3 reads TGTGCCAGCAGCGTAGGAACCCAGCGGAACACCGGGGAGCTGTTTTTT.